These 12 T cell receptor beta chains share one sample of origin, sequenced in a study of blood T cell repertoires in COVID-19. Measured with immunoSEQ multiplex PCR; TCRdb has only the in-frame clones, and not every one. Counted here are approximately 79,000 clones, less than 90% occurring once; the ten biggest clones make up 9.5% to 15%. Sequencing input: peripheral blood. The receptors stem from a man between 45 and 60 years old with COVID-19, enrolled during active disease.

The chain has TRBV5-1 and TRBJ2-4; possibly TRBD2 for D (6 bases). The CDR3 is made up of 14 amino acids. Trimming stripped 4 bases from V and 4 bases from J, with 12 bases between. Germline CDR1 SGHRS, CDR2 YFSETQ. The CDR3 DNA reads TGCGCCAGCAGCCCGGAGGGCCTAAAAAACATTCAGTACTTC. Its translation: CASSPEGLKNIQYF.

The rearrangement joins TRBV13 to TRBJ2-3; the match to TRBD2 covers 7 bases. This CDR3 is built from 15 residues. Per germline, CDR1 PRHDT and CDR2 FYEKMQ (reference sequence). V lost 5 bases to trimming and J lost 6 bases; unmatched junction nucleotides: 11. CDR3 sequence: CASSAAGVGGDTQYF. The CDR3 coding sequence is TGTGCCAGCAGCGCTGCGGGAGTGGGTGGGGATACGCAGTATTTT.

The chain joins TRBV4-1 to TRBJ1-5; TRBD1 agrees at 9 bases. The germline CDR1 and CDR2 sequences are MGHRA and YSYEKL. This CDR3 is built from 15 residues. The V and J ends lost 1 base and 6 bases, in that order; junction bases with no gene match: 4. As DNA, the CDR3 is TGCGCCAGCAGCCAAGGGGACAGGGAAGGTCAGCCCCAGCATTTT. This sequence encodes CASSQGDREGQPQHF.

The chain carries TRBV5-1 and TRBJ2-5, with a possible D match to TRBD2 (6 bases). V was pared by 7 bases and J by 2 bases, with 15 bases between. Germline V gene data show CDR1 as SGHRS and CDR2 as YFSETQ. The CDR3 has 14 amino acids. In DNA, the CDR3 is TGCGCCAGCGGGGACGGAGGGCAACAAGAGACCCAGTACTTC. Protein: CASGDGGQQETQYF. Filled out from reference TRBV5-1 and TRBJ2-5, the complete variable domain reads KAGVTQTPRYLIKTRGQQVTLSCSPISGHRSVSWYQQTPGQGLQFLFEYFSETQRNKGNFPGRFSGRQFSNSRSEMNVSTLELGDSALYLCASGDGGQQETQYFGPGTRLLVL.

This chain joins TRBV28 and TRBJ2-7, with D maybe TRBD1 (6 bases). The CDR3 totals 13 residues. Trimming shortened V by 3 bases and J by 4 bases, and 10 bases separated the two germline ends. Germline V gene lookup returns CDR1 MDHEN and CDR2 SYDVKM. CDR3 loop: CASSFEQGYEQYF. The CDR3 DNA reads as TGTGCCAGCAGTTTCGAACAGGGATACGAGCAGTACTTC.

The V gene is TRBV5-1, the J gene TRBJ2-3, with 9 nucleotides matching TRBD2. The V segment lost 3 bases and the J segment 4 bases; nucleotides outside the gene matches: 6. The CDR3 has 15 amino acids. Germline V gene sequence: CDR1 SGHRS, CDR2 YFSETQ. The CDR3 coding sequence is TGCGCCAGCAGCTACCTAGCGGGAATAGCAGATACGCAGTATTTT. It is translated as CASSYLAGIADTQYF. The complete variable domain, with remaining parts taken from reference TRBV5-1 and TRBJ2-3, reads KAGVTQTPRYLIKTRGQQVTLSCSPISGHRSVSWYQQTPGQGLQFLFEYFSETQRNKGNFPGRFSGRQFSNSRSEMNVSTLELGDSALYLCASSYLAGIADTQYFGPGTRLTVL.

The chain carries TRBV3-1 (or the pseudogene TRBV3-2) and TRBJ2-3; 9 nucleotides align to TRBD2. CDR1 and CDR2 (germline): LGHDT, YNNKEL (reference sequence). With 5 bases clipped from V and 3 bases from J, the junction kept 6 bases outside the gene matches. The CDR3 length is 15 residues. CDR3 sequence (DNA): TGTGCCAGCAGCTATTTAGCGGGAGCTACAGATACGCAGTATTTT. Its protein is CASSYLAGATDTQYF.

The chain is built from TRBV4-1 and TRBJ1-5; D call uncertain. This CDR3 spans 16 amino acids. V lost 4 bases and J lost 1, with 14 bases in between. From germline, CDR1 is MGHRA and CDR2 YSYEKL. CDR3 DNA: TGCGCCAGCAGCCCCCTTTCAGGTGGGAGCAATCAGCCCCAGCATTTT. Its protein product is CASSPLSGGSNQPQHF.

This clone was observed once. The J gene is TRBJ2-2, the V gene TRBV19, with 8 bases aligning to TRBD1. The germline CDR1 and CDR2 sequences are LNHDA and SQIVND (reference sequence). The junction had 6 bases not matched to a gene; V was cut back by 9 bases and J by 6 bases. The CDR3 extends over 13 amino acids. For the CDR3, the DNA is TGTGCCAGCAGGGGGCCGGGGGCCGGGGAGCTGTTTTTT. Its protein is CASRGPGAGELFF.

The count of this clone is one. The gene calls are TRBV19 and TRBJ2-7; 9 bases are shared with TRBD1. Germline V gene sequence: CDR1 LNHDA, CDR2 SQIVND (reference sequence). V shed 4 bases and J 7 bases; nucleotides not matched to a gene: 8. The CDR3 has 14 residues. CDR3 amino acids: CASSTGTGLGEQYF. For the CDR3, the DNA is TGTGCCAGTAGTACCGGGACAGGGTTAGGTGAGCAGTACTTC.

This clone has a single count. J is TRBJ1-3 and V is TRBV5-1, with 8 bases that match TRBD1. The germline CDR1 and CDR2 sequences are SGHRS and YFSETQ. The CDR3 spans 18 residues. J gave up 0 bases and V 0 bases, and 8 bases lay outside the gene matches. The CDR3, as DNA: TGCGCCAGCAGCTTGGACAGGGGGAGTCTTTCCTCTGGAAACACCATATATTTT. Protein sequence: CASSLDRGSLSSGNTIYF. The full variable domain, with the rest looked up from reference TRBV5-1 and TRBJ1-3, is KAGVTQTPRYLIKTRGQQVTLSCSPISGHRSVSWYQQTPGQGLQFLFEYFSETQRNKGNFPGRFSGRQFSNSRSEMNVSTLELGDSALYLCASSLDRGSLSSGNTIYFGEGSWLTVV.

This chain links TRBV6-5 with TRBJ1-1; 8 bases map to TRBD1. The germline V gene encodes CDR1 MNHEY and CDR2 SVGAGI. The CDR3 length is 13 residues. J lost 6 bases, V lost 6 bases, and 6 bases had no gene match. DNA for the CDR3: TGTGCCAGCAGCGCCTCGGGACAGGCTGAAGCTTTCTTT. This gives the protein CASSASGQAEAFF.